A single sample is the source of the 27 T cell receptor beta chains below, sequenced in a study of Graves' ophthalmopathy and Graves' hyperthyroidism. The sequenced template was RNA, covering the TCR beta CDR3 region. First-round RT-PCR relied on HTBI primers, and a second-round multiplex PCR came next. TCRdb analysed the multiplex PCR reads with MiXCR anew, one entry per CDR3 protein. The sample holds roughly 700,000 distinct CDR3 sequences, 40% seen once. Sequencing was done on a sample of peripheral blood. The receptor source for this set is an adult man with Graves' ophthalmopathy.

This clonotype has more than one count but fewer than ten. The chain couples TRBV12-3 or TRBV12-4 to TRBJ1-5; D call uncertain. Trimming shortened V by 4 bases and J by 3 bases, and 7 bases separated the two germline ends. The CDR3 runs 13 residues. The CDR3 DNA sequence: TGTGCCAGCAGTTGGACGGACAATCAGCCCCAGCATTTT. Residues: CASSWTDNQPQHF.

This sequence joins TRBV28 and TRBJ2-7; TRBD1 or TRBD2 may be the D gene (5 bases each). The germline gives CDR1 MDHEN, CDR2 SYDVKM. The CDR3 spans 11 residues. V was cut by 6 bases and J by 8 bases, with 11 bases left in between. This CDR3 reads CASRTEGQQYF. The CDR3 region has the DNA TGTGCCAGCAGGACCGAGGGGCAGCAGTACTTC.

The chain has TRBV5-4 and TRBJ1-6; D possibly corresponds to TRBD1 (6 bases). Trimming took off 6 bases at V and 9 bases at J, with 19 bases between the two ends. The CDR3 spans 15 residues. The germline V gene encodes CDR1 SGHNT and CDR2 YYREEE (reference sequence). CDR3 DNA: TGTGCCAGCACCCAAGACGGGGGGGGGCGTTCACCCCTCCACTTT. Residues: CASTQDGGGRSPLHF.

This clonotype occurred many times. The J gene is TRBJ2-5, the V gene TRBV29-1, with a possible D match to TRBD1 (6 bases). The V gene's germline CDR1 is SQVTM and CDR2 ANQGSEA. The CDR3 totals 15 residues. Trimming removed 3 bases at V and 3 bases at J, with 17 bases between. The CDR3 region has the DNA TGCAGCGTTGACGTCGTACAGGGCGTTGAAGAGACCCAGTACTTC. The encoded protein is CSVDVVQGVEETQYF.

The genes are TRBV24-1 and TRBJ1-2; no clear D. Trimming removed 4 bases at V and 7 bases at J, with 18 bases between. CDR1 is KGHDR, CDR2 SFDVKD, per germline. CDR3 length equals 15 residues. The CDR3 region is CATSDQTVRVGGYTF. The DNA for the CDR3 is TGTGCCACCAGTGACCAGACTGTGAGGGTAGGTGGCTACACCTTC.

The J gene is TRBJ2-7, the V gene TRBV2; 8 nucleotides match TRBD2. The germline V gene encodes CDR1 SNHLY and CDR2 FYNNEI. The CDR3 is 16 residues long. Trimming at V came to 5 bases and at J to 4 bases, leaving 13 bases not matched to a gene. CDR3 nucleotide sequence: TGTGCCAGCAGTCCCGCCGGGGGGGCAAGAAGATACGAGCAGTACTTC. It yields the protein CASSPAGGARRYEQYF.

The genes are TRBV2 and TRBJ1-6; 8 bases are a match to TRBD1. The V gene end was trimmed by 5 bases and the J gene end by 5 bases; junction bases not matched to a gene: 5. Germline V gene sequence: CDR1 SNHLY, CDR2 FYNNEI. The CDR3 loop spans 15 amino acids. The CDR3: CASSPPGQDNSPLHF. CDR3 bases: TGTGCCAGCAGTCCCCCGGGACAGGATAATTCACCCCTCCACTTT.

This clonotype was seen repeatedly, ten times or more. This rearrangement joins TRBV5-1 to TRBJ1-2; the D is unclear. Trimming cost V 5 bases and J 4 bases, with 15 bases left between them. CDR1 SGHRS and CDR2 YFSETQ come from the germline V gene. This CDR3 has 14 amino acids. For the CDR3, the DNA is TGCGCCAGCAGGCCGGGTCCCGTAGGCTATGGCTACACCTTC. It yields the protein CASRPGPVGYGYTF.

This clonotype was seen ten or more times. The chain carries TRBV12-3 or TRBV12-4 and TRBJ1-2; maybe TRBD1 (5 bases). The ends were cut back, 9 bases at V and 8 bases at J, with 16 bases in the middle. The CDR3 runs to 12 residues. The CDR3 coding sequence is TGTGCCAGTACCTGGGACCTCGGAGGCTACACCTTC. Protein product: CASTWDLGGYTF.

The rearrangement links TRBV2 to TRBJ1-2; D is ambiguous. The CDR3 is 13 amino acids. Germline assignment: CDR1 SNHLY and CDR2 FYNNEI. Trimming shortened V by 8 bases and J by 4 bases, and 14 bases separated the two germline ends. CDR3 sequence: CASVQTDPYGYTF. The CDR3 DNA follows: TGTGCCAGCGTGCAAACAGATCCCTATGGCTACACCTTC. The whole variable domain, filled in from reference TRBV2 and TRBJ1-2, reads EPEVTQTPSHQVTQMGQEVILRCVPISNHLYFYWYRQILGQKVEFLVSFYNNEISEKSEIFDDQFSVERPDGSNFTLKIRSTKLEDSAMYFCASVQTDPYGYTFGSGTRLTVV.

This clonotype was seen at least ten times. CDR3 sequence: CSVGRDRGETQYF. In nucleotides, the CDR3 is TGCAGCGTTGGGCGGGACAGGGGAGAGACCCAGTACTTC. The chain combines TRBV29-1 with TRBJ2-5; TRBD1 agrees at 10 bases. With 4 bases clipped from V and 4 bases from J, the junction kept 3 bases outside the gene matches. This CDR3 has 13 residues. Germline assignment: CDR1 SQVTM and CDR2 ANQGSEA.

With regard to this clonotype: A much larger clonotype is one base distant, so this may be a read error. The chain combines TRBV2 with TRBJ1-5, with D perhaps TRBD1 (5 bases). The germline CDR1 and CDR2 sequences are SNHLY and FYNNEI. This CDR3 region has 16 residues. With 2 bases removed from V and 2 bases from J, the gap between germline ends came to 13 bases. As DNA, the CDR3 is TGTGCCAGCAGTGAACCCCGGGACGGCCGCAATCAGCCCCAGCATTTT. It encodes CASSEPRDGRNQPQHF.

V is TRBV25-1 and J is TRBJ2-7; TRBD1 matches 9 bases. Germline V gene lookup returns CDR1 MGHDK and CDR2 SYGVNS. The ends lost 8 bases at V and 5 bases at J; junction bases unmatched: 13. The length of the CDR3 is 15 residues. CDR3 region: CASSLRQGGKDEQYF. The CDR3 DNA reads TGTGCCAGCTCATTGCGACAGGGGGGTAAGGACGAGCAGTACTTC.

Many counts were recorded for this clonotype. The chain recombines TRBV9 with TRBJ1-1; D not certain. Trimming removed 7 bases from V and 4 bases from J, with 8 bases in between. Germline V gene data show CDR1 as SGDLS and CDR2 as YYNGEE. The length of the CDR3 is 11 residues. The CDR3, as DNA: TGTGCCAGCGGATCGTTCACTGAAGCTTTCTTT. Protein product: CASGSFTEAFF.

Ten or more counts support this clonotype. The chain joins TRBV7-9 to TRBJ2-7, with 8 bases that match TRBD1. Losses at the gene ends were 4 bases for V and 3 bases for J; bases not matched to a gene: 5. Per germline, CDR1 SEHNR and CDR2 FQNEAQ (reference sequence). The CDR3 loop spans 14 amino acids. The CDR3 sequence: CASSSDREVYEQYF. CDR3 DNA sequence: TGTGCCAGCAGCTCGGACAGGGAAGTCTACGAGCAGTACTTC.

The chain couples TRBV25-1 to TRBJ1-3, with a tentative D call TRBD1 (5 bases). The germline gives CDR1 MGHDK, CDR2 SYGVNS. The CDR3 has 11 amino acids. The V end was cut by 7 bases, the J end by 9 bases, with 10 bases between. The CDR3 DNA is TGTGCCAGCACAGGACAAGGCACCATATATTTT. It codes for CASTGQGTIYF.

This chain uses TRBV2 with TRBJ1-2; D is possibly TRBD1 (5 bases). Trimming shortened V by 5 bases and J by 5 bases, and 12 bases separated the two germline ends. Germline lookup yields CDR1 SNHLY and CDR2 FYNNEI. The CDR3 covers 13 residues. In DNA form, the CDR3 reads TGTGCCAGCAGTTCGGGACGGCCATATGGCTACACCTTC. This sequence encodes CASSSGRPYGYTF.

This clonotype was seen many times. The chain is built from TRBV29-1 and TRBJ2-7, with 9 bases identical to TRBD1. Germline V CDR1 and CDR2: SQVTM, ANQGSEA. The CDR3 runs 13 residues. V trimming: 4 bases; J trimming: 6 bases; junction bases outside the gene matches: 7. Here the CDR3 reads CSVAGTGIREQYF. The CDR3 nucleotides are TGCAGCGTTGCGGGGACAGGGATTCGCGAGCAGTACTTC.

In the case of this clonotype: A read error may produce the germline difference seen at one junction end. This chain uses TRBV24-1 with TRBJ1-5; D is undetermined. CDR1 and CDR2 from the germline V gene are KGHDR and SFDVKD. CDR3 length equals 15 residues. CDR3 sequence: CASSLGQARNQPQHF. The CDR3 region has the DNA TGTGCCAGCAGTTTAGGGCAGGCCCGAAATCAGCCCCAGCATTTT.

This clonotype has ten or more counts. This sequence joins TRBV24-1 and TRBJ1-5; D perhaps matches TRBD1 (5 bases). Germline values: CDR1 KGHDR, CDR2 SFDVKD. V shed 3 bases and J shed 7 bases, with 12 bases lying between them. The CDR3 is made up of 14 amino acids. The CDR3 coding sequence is TGTGCCACCAGTGATCCAGGGCTACAACAGCCCCAGCATTTT. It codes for CATSDPGLQQPQHF.

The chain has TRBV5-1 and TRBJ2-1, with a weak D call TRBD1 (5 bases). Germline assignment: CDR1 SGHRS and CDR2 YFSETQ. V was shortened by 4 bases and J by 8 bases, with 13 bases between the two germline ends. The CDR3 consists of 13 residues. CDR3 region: CASSVPGRDEQFF. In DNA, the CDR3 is TGCGCCAGCAGCGTCCCAGGGCGCGATGAGCAGTTCTTC.

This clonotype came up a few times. The CDR3 DNA is TGTGCCAGTAGTATTAGGGGGCGCGTGGTAACTGAAGCTTTCTTT. As protein: CASSIRGRVVTEAFF. The chain has TRBV19 and TRBJ1-1; TRBD1 matches 7 bases. V was pared by 3 bases and J by 5 bases, with 9 bases of the junction left unmatched. This CDR3 has 15 residues. Germline-derived CDR1 and CDR2 are LNHDA and SQIVND (reference sequence).

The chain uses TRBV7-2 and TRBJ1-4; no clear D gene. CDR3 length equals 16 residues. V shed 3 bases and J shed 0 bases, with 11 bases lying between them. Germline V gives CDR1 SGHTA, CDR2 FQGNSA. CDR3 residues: CASSLMRRTTNEKLFF. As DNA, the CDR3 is TGTGCCAGCAGCTTGATGAGACGAACAACTAATGAAAAACTGTTTTTT. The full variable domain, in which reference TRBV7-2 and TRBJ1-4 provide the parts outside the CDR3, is GAGVSQSPSNKVTEKGKDVELRCDPISGHTALYWYRQSLGQGLEFLIYFQGNSAPDKSGLPSDRFSAERTGGSVSTLTIQRTQQEDSAVYLCASSLMRRTTNEKLFFGSGTQLSVL.

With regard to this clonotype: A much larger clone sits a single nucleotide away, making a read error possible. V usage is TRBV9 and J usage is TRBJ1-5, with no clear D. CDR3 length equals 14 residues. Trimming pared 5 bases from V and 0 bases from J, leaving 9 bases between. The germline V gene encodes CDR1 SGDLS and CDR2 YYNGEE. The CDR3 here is CASSYNGSNQPQHF. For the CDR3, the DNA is TGTGCCAGCAGTTACAACGGTAGCAATCAGCCCCAGCATTTT.

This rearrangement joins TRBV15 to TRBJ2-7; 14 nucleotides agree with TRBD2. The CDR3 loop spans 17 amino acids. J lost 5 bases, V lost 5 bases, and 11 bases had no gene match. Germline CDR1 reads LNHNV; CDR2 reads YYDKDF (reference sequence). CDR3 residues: CATSPPGTSGSVNEQYF. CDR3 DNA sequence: TGTGCCACCAGCCCCCCCGGGACTAGCGGGAGTGTCAACGAGCAGTACTTC.

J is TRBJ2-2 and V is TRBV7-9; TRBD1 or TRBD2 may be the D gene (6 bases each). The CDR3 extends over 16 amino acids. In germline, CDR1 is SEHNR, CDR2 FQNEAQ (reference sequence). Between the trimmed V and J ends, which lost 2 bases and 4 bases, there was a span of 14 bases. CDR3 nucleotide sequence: TGTGCCAGCAGCTTACCCTCCGGGGGCAGCACCGGGGAGCTGTTTTTT. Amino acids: CASSLPSGGSTGELFF. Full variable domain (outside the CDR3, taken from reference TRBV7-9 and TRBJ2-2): DTGVSQNPRHKITKRGQNVTFRCDPISEHNRLYWYRQTLGQGPEFLTYFQNEAQLEKSRLLSDRFSAERPKGSFSTLEIQRTEQGDSAMYLCASSLPSGGSTGELFFGEGSRLTVL.

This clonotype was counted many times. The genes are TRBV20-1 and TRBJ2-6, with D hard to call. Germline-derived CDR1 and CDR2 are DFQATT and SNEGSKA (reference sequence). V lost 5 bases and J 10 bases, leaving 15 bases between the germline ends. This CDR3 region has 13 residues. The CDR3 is CSAHSFPTNVLTF. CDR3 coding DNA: TGCAGTGCTCACAGCTTTCCGACTAACGTCCTGACTTTC.